This T cell receptor beta chain was captured in a study of blood T cell repertoires in COVID-19. Libraries were prepared by immunoSEQ multiplex PCR; TCRdb keeps only in-frame clonotypes and omits some of them. This table holds about 200,000 clones, about four fifths found once. This CDR3 region has 15 residues. Trimming took 2 bases from V and 7 from J; bases not matched to a gene: 11. Germline lookup yields CDR1 SQVTM and CDR2 ANQGSEA. V and J are TRBV29-1 and TRBJ2-1; 7 nucleotides agree with TRBD2. The origin of this receptor is a woman between 50 and 59 years old with acute or convalescent COVID-19. Input material: peripheral blood. The CDR3 reads CSVEKGGTIMNEQFF. Here the CDR3 DNA reads TGCAGCGTTGAAAAGGGCGGGACTATCATGAATGAGCAGTTCTTC.